One sample yielded the 8 T cell receptor beta chains listed below, sequenced in a study of cytomegalovirus exposure and HLA in healthy donors. Primers for the PCR totalled 60 Vbeta and 13 Jbeta. The table came from immunoSEQ multiplex PCR; TCRdb's copy has only in-frame clones and leaves some out. The table has over 110,000 clones, approximately 78% seen once. The sequenced sample was PBMCs. Every receptor here comes from a female donor in good health and CMV-seronegative.

The V call is TRBV28, the J call TRBJ2-5, with 7 bases identical to TRBD1. The better agreement between TRBJ2-7 and the DNA end casts doubt on the J call. This CDR3 is built from 14 residues. Germline-derived CDR1 and CDR2 are MDHEN and SYDVKM. CDR3 DNA: TGTGCCAGCAGCCTGACAGGGACCACCTACGAGCAGTACTTC. This codes for CASSLTGTTYEQYF.

Written as DNA, the CDR3 is TGTGCCAGCAGTTTTGGGTTAGCGGGAGAACAAGAGACCCAGTACTTC. Its translation: CASSFGLAGEQETQYF. V usage is TRBV28 and J usage is TRBJ2-5; 9 nucleotides line up with TRBD2. CDR3 length equals 16 residues. Germline V gene sequence: CDR1 MDHEN, CDR2 SYDVKM. V trimming: 3 bases; J trimming: 2 bases; junction bases outside the gene matches: 7.

The chain has TRBV30 and TRBJ1-2; D possibly corresponds to TRBD1 (6 bases). In germline, CDR1 is GTSNPN, CDR2 SVGIG (reference sequence). V lost 2 bases and J 4 bases, leaving 17 bases between the germline ends. The CDR3 length is 15 residues. The CDR3, as DNA: TGTGCCTGGAGTTCCATATCAGGGGCTGGCTATGGCTACACCTTC. It yields the protein CAWSSISGAGYGYTF.

The rearrangement joins TRBV7-8 to TRBJ2-2; no firm D call. Germline lookup yields CDR1 SGHVS and CDR2 FQNEAQ. V dropped 7 bases and J dropped 7 bases, with 7 bases sitting between them. The CDR3 runs 11 residues. CDR3 sequence (DNA): TGTGCCAGCACCCCGGGCGGGGAGCTGTTTTTT. Protein sequence: CASTPGGELFF.

CDR3 sequence (DNA): TGTGCCAGCTCACGAAGACGGACAGCTTCAACTCATTATCTGAACACTGAAGCTTTCTTT. Translating gives CASSRRRTASTHYLNTEAFF. This chain joins TRBV18 and TRBJ1-1; perhaps TRBD1 as D (6 bases). This CDR3 is built from 20 residues. Trimming removed 4 bases at V and 0 bases at J, with 27 bases between. The germline V gene has CDR1 KGHSH and CDR2 LQKENI. The full variable domain, in which reference TRBV18 and TRBJ1-1 provide the parts outside the CDR3, is NAGVMQNPRHLVRRRGQEARLRCSPMKGHSHVYWYRQLPEEGLKFMVYLQKENIIDESGMPKERFSAEFPKEGPSILRIQQVVRGDSAAYFCASSRRRTASTHYLNTEAFFGQGTRLTVV.

In its sample, this clone was seen once. This chain links TRBV4-2 with TRBJ2-6; maybe TRBD1 (5 bases). Deletions cut 0 bases from V and 5 bases from J, with 11 bases between. The CDR3 is made up of 16 amino acids. Germline-derived CDR1 and CDR2 are LGHNA and YNFKEQ. CDR3 region: CASSQENQGRANVLTF. In nucleotides, the CDR3 is TGTGCCAGCAGCCAAGAGAACCAGGGCCGGGCCAACGTCCTGACTTTC.

This sequence joins TRBV30 and TRBJ1-2; 9 bases are shared with TRBD1. The V gene's germline CDR1 is GTSNPN and CDR2 SVGIG (reference sequence). The CDR3 is made up of 13 amino acids. With 0 bases clipped from V and 8 bases from J, the junction kept 4 bases outside the gene matches. This CDR3 is CAWSVGTGRGYTF. CDR3 coding DNA: TGTGCCTGGAGTGTTGGGACAGGGCGGGGCTACACCTTC.

The chain uses TRBV5-1 and TRBJ1-1, with 7 bases matching TRBD1. Germline V lookup: CDR1 SGHRS, CDR2 YFSETQ. This CDR3 has 15 residues. With 3 bases clipped from V and 5 bases from J, the junction kept 10 bases outside the gene matches. The CDR3 sequence: CASSSLRTGDTEAFF. CDR3 sequence (DNA): TGCGCCAGCAGCTCGCTCCGTACAGGGGATACTGAAGCTTTCTTT.